This T cell receptor beta chain was retrieved from a study of OX40 agonist ivuxolimab in advanced cancers. Looking at the study overall: Ivuxolimab, which targeted the costimulatory receptor OX40 (CD134), was an agonistic, fully human IgG2 monoclonal antibody. The paper covers the monotherapy dose-escalation part of the phase I ivuxolimab trial, which included N of about 50 patients. Peripheral TCRbeta sequencing aimed to test whether ivuxolimab altered TCR sequence diversity and caused clonal T-cell expansion. A male proportion of roughly 80% and a mean age of roughly 58 years, ranging from about 20 to 79, were recorded for the dose-escalation cohort. Partial responses were achieved by three dose-escalation patients, of whom one had hepatocellular carcinoma and two had cutaneous melanoma. Intravenous ivuxolimab was administered to patients every 2 weeks at six dose levels: 0.01, 0.1, 0.3, 1.5, 3 and 10 mg/kg. Patients were allowed to have had prior anti-PD-1, anti-PD-L1 or anti-CTLA-4 therapy, and 40% of the dose-escalation patients had previously received checkpoint inhibitors. Of the approximately 50 dose-escalation patients, hepatocellular carcinoma was present in about 20, melanoma in around 15, renal cell carcinoma in 9 and head and neck cancer in 9.

To sequence the TCRbeta CDR3 region, genomic DNA was isolated from the sorted cells. The immunoSEQ Assay was used to sequence the TCRbeta CDR3 regions. In TCRdb, the immuneACCESS table is reduced to in-frame sequences with V and J assigned. These tables do not hold every clone; where another copy was compared, an unresolved V gene accounts for under half, and the others remain unexplained. For this sample the table gives tens of thousands of clones, of which around 87% were detected only once. The ten biggest clones cover roughly 3.9% of the sample. The cysteine opens and the phenylalanine closes a CDR3 of 11 amino acids. Of all the DNA, just the CDR3 is kept, 33 bases in frame from base 1. The germline V gene specifies SGHDT as CDR1 and YYEEEE as CDR2. A distance of 3 bases separates the germline ends of V and J, which lose 5 bases and 1 base respectively. Patients with autoimmune disease history or receiving systemic immunosuppression were excluded from the trial. Peripheral blood for TCR sequencing was collected from all dose cohorts at baseline, on cycle 4 day 1, and on cycle 7 day 1. The samples were taken from a phase I, first-in-human, multicenter, open-label dose-escalation trial of ivuxolimab. Adults with locally advanced or metastatic head and neck squamous cell, hepatocellular, melanoma or renal cell carcinoma were enrolled in the trial. Before TCR sequencing, CD4+ T cells and CD8+ T cells from peripheral blood were sorted into separate populations.

As regards this clone: This clone's antigen is unknown. Nothing much larger sits one base from this clone, and base qualities are not available.

The study at large found these results: After ivuxolimab, CD8+ T cells had more expanded clones than CD4+ T cells on average. Low levels of normalized T-cell clonal expansion were also seen in some patients who did not respond. At doses of 0.1 to 3.0 mg/kg, clonal expansion of both CD4+ and CD8+ blood T cells was observed from baseline to week 6. In the 0.1-3.0 mg/kg groups, partial responders had among the lowest normalized peripheral clonal expansion, particularly in CD8+ T cells. Which antigens the clonally expanded peripheral T cells were specific for was not determined.

The source is an adult with an advanced solid tumor such as melanoma, head and neck, liver or kidney cancer. Specimen: CD4+ or CD8+ T cells sorted from blood, collected in a trial of the OX40 agonist ivuxolimab. The chain joins TRBV5-6 to TRBJ1-1; the D gene lacks a confident call. The DNA sequence reads TGTGCCAGCAGTTGGAACACTGAAGCTTTCTTT. Its product reads: CASSWNTEAFF.